This TCR beta chain originates from a study of shared clonotypes between healthy human individuals. Study at large: A couple of women and a few men aged 18 to 49 made up the donors. Study findings and constraints: Between a handful of donors, naive CD4 clonotypes were shared at a level of around 4.8%.

Original handling: In the immunoSEQ data, sequences were junction-only and lacked quality scores, so filtering differed. Profiled with immunoSEQ multiplex PCR; TCRdb holds only in-frame clones, not every one. For V, J and clone size, that table is used; D and trimming come from the DNA. The data hold 2 million to 3 million clones, with approximately 92% observed a single time. On this clone itself: Its target is not known.

V lost 1 base, J lost 1 base, and 0 bases stayed unmatched. The CDR3 totals 16 residues. Germline CDR1 and CDR2: SGHVS and FNYEAQ. V usage is TRBV7-6 and J usage is TRBJ2-5; TRBD2 agrees at 13 bases. Sequencing input: naive CD4+ T cells sorted from blood. Subset described: CD45RA+ positively selected. This sequence was found in a man between 18 and 35 years old in good health. In nucleotides, the CDR3 is TGTGCCAGCAGCTTAGGGACTAGCGGGGGCCAAGAGACCCAGTACTTC. This encodes CASSLGTSGGQETQYF.